Detailed here is one T cell receptor (beta chain). Per germline, CDR1 MGHRA and CDR2 YSYEKL. The CDR3 runs 16 residues. Trimming cost V 4 bases and J 0 bases, with 13 bases left between them. The source of the sample is a study of control samples from healthy donors and cancer patients. Some clones are missing from TCRdb's copy, which holds only in-frame ones; the method was immunoSEQ multiplex PCR. This table holds roughly 130,000 clones, more than 80% found once. Source material: blood. The rearrangement links TRBV4-1 to TRBJ1-3; the D is unclear. This sequence was found in a man between 18 and 29 years old in good health. This CDR3 reads CASSLPEGSSGNTIYF. The DNA of the CDR3 is TGCGCCAGCAGCCTCCCAGAGGGAAGCTCTGGAAACACCATATATTTT.